The rows below give T cell receptor beta chains drawn from one sample of a study of blood T cell repertoires in COVID-19. The table came from immunoSEQ multiplex PCR; TCRdb's copy has only in-frame clones and leaves some out. Here the sample spans approximately 180,000 clones, about 90% being singletons. Sample: PBMCs or T cells enriched from blood (not recorded which). The source is a human donor with acute COVID-19. The donor label of this sample is uncertain. Each CDR3 is given with its conserved first and last residue. The D gene is left open where the match is weak. Size is omitted from some rows. Given values are once, few, many or a class for expanded clones.

D gene | J gene | V gene | clone size | CDR3 DNA | CDR3 protein
TRBD1 | TRBJ2-7 | TRBV19 | NA | TGTGCCAGTAATCCGAACAGGGGGAAGAACGAGCAGTACTTC | CASNPNRGKNEQYF
NA | TRBJ2-4 | TRBV4-1 | NA | TGCGCCAGCTCCCAGGGGGCCAAAAACATTCAGTACTTC | CASSQGAKNIQYF
TRBD2 | TRBJ2-1 | TRBV7-2 | NA | TGTGCCAGCAGCTCTAGCGGGGCCCAGGAGCAGTTCTTC | CASSSSGAQEQFF
NA | TRBJ1-1 | TRBV6-4 | NA | TGTGCCAGCAGTCGGGTGGAAGGCGGTGAAGCTTTCTTT | CASSRVEGGEAFF
TRBD1 | TRBJ1-6 | TRBV19 | NA | TGTGCCAGTAGTAGGGACATACAGGGGTTTAATTCACCCCTCCACTTT | CASSRDIQGFNSPLHF
TRBD2 | TRBJ2-5 | TRBV7-2 | NA | TGTGCCAGCAGCCAGGCCCCCCGACTAGCGGGTGGGGAGACCCAGTACTTC | CASSQAPRLAGGETQYF
NA | TRBJ2-3 | TRBV5-5 | NA | TGTGCCAGCAGCTTGGACAGGGAGACGGATACGCAGTATTTT | CASSLDRETDTQYF
NA | TRBJ1-6 | TRBV5-6 | NA | TGTGCCAGCAGCTTGGAGCGGGCAAATTCACCCCTCCACTTT | CASSLERANSPLHF
TRBD1 | TRBJ2-7 | TRBV29-1 | NA | TGCAGCGTTGAAGTTTTCGAGACAGGGAGCTCCTACGAGCAGTACTTC | CSVEVFETGSSYEQYF
TRBD1 | TRBJ2-7 | TRBV19 | few | TGTGCCAGTAGTACCGGGACAGGGGGAAGCTACGAGCAGTACTTC | CASSTGTGGSYEQYF
TRBD1 | TRBJ2-5 | TRBV6-4 | NA | TGTGCCAGCAGGAACCGTCCCGGGACAGGGGAAGGAATTCCCCAGTACTTC | CASRNRPGTGEGIPQYF
NA | TRBJ1-1 | TRBV29-1 | NA | TGCAGCGTTGCCCGGGGTAACACTGAAGCTTTCTTT | CSVARGNTEAFF
NA | TRBJ1-5 | TRBV19 | NA | TGTGCCAGTAGTTCGACAAAGTATGAGCCCCAGCATTTT | CASSSTKYEPQHF
NA | TRBJ1-4 | TRBV11-2 | NA | TGTGCCAGCAGCTTAGGACAGGTTTTTAATGAAAAACTGTTTTTT | CASSLGQVFNEKLFF
TRBD1 | TRBJ1-1 | TRBV18 | NA | TGTGCCAGCTCACAAGGGGGACAGCCGGTGAACACTGAAGCTTTCTTT | CASSQGGQPVNTEAFF
TRBD1 | TRBJ1-1 | TRBV18 | NA | TGTGCCAGCCACCGGACAGGCGGGACTGAAGCTTTCTTT | CASHRTGGTEAFF
NA | TRBJ1-2 | TRBV6-5 | once | TGTGCCAGCAGATCCTTAGGGGAGGGGTATGGCTACACCTTC | CASRSLGEGYGYTF
NA | TRBJ2-2 | TRBV19 | NA | TGTGCCAGTAGTGCCCGGGGGGCTGACACCGGGGAGCTGTTTTTT | CASSARGADTGELFF
NA | TRBJ1-4 | TRBV30 | once | TGTGCCTGGAGTTCCAAACTCGGTGAAAAACTGTTTTTT | CAWSSKLGEKLFF
TRBD1 | TRBJ2-6 | TRBV4-3 | NA | TGCGCCAGCAGCCGAGGGACAGGGGGTTCTGGGGCCAACGTCCTGACTTTC | CASSRGTGGSGANVLTF
NA | TRBJ1-1 | TRBV7-9 | NA | TGTGCCAGCAGCTTTACTGCGGACACTGAAGCTTTCTTT | CASSFTADTEAFF
TRBD1 | TRBJ1-1 | TRBV6-1 | once | TGTGCCAGCAGTGACGGGACAGGGGCTTTACGCACTGAAGCTTTCTTT | CASSDGTGALRTEAFF
TRBD1 | TRBJ2-3 | TRBV5-4 | NA | TGTGCCAGCAGCTTGGCACAGGGGTCGCATACGCAGTATTTT | CASSLAQGSHTQYF
TRBD1 | TRBJ1-2 | TRBV27 | NA | TGTGCCAGCAGCTCCCGACAGGGAGGTTATGGCTACACCTTC | CASSSRQGGYGYTF
TRBD2 | TRBJ2-7 | TRBV4-1 | once | TGCGCCAGCAGCCAATCTAGCGGGGGCTTCTCCTACGAGCAGTACTTC | CASSQSSGGFSYEQYF
TRBD1 | TRBJ2-7 | TRBV4-3 | NA | TGCGCCAGCAGCCAAGAAACCGGGACAGGGGGCGCGGGGCAGTACTTC | CASSQETGTGGAGQYF
NA | TRBJ1-4 | TRBV30 | NA | TGTGCCTCTTCACCGGGACTGGGCCCGGGGAAACTGTTTTTT | CASSPGLGPGKLFF